This T cell receptor (beta chain) was found in a study of cytomegalovirus exposure and HLA in healthy donors. On the study more broadly: In a later analysis, the roughly 120 validation repertoires were reported to have used the same platform as the approximately 690 first-cohort repertoires. Study-wide points: Cytomegalovirus status, reportedly, was diagnosed with high specificity and sensitivity by the classifier. Rarity marked most TCR sequences, yet some public TCRs occurred in many donors. The study recorded 150 to 200 TCR beta chains that were cytomegalovirus-associated.

Generated by immunoSEQ multiplex PCR, the TCRdb table keeps only in-frame clones and is missing some. The sample includes approximately 130,000 clones, around 85% of them seen just once. The V segment lost 1 base and the J segment 4 bases; nucleotides outside the gene matches: 4. CDR1 is GTSNPN, CDR2 SVGIG, per germline (reference sequence). The CDR3 runs 16 residues. Points on this clone: The antigen is not known.

The chain couples TRBV30 to TRBJ2-1; TRBD2 matches 13 bases. The receptor was derived from a woman in her 30s in good health and CMV-seronegative. What was sequenced was PBMCs. The CDR3 loop reads CAWSGGTSGEYNEQFF. CDR3 sequence (DNA): TGTGCCTGGAGTGGAGGGACTAGCGGGGAGTACAATGAGCAGTTCTTC.